One sample yielded the 2 T cell receptor beta chains listed below, sequenced in a study of T cell responses to AZD1222 COVID-19 vaccine. TCRdb keeps only in-frame clones here, not all; method: immunoSEQ multiplex PCR. The top ten hold roughly 6.2% of the sample, which has 150,000 to 200,000 clones, 90% seen once. This specimen was peripheral blood, taken 28 days after the second AZD1222 dose. All receptors come from an adult who received the AZD1222 COVID-19 vaccine.

The rearrangement joins TRBV9 to TRBJ2-7; D is possibly TRBD2 (5 bases). V shed 0 bases and J shed 6 bases, with 7 bases lying between them. Germline V gives CDR1 SGDLS, CDR2 YYNGEE. This CDR3 has 12 amino acids. The CDR3 reads CASSVGGPEQYF. For the CDR3, the DNA is TGTGCCAGCAGCGTAGGAGGGCCCGAGCAGTACTTC.

The J gene is TRBJ2-7, the V gene TRBV10-1; D is ambiguous. V lost 2 bases to trimming and J lost 3 bases, with 2 bases between them. The CDR3 consists of 11 residues. Germline loops: CDR1 WNHNN, CDR2 SYGVQD (reference sequence). CDR3 nucleotides: TGCGCCAGCAGTGAGGGCTACGAGCAGTACTTC. This gives the protein CASSEGYEQYF.